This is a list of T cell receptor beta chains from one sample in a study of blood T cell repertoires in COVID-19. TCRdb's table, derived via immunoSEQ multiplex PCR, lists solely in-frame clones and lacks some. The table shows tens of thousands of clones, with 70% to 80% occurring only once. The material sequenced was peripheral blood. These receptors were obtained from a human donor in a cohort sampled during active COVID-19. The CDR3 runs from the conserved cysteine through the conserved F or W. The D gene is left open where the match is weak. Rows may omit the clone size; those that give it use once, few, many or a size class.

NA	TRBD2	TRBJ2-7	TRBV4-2	TGTGCCAGCAGCCAACTCCATGGGACTAGCGGGGTCTACGAGCAGTACTTC	CASSQLHGTSGVYEQYF
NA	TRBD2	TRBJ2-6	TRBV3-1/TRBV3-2	TGTGCCAGCAGCCGGACTAGCGTGAGCTCTGGGGCCAACGTCCTGACTTTC	CASSRTSVSSGANVLTF
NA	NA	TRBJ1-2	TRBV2	TGTGCCAGCAGTGAGGGTCAGGGTGGAGGCTACACCTTC	CASSEGQGGGYTF
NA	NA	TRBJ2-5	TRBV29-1	TGCAGCGTTGAAAAGAACGAGGGGGGGAAGACCCAGTACTTC	CSVEKNEGGKTQYF
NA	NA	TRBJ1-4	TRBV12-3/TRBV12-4	TGTGCCAGCAGTTTAGCTCTTAATGAAAAACTGTTTTTT	CASSLALNEKLFF
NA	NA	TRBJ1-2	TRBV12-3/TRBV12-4	TGTGCCAGCAGTTTCGCAGGTGGCTACACCTTC	CASSFAGGYTF
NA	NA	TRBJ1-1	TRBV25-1	TGTGCCAGCAGTGAATTTAGTACTGAAGCTTTCTTT	CASSEFSTEAFF
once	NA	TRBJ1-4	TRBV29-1	TGCAGCGTCGCTCGAGGGGGGGGTAATGAAAAACTGTTTTTT	CSVARGGGNEKLFF
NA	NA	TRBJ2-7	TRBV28	TGTGCCACCCAGGACACCTACGAGCAGTACTTC	CATQDTYEQYF
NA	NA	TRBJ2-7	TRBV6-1	TGTGCCAGCAGTGAAGCGCCCGGACAGATCTACGAGCAGTACTTC	CASSEAPGQIYEQYF